This T cell receptor (beta chain) stems from a study of T cells in Graves' hyperthyroidism and ophthalmopathy. Uncontrolled infection, other autoimmune disease, pregnancy or lactation led to exclusion. Using approximately 10 ml of fresh peripheral blood, PBMCs were prepared. RNA transcripts yielded amplified TCR beta CDR3 regions. Researchers ran a first-round RT-PCR on the TCR CDR3 using the HTBI primer set. TCRdb fed the multiplex PCR reads into MiXCR, producing one record per CDR3 protein. The table records under 800,000 distinct CDR3 sequences, about 14% of them present only once. General observations from the study: Stable hyperthyroidism was separated from ophthalmopathy by a model based on 13 V-J features. Blood shared most expanded thyroid clonotypes above 0.001.

The table lists this clonotype with a few counts. The antigen remains unidentified. The CDR3 extends over 15 amino acids. Germline lookup yields CDR1 LNHDA and CDR2 SQIVND (reference sequence). V was pared by 1 base and J by 4 bases, with 12 bases between. Specimen: blood. The sequence derives from a woman in her late teens or twenties with Graves' hyperthyroidism. This chain connects TRBV19 to TRBJ2-3; maybe TRBD1 (5 bases). The chain's CDR3 is CASSIGGTSADTQYF. CDR3 DNA: TGTGCCAGTAGTATAGGGGGCACGTCAGCAGATACGCAGTATTTT.